This TCR beta chain is drawn from a study of chemoradiotherapy in HPV16-positive cancers (dated by TCRdb to 2022 to 2024). Background for the entire study: Candidate HPV-specific T-cell clones and common TCR motifs were defined through functional T-cell assays on cells from a couple of HPV16-positive patients. The study set out to ask whether T-cell immunity against the HPV oncoproteins E6 and E7 changes over the course of chemoradiotherapy and whether that immunity affects survival. Next, the candidate HPV-specific TCRs and motifs were followed in TCR repertoires from under 95 patients with HPV-related cancers. Beyond this particular receptor, the publication reports: Expansion of candidate HPV-specific clones and E7-related TCR motifs was observed in the tumor microenvironment during treatment, whereas no such expansion was observed for non-HPV-specific T cells. The functional definition of HPV-specific T cells was derived from only a couple of HPV16-positive patients, and the survival association was reported for HPV16-positive patients. In HPV16-positive patients, expansion of HPV-responsive T cells during chemoradiotherapy was found to be associated with improved recurrence-free survival.

Remarks on this clone: Its antigen is not yet known. No clone much larger than this one lies a single base away; base qualities are absent.

CDR1 and CDR2, looked up from the germline V gene (reference sequence), are WNHNN and SYGVQD. The germline V and J ends show losses of 8 bases and 4 bases respectively, and no gene match explains 8 bases of the junction. Spanning cysteine to phenylalanine, the CDR3 consists of 14 amino acids. This entry keeps only the CDR3 DNA: 42 bases, framed from base 1. Repertoires were sampled multiple times during chemoradiotherapy, which allowed clonal expansion in the tumor microenvironment to be followed. The library was produced with the immunoSEQ multiplex PCR assay. TCRdb took this table from immuneACCESS and kept in-frame rearrangements with V and J called. Such tables lack part of the clones; where checked against another copy, unresolved V genes explain under half of the gap, and the rest is unexplained. Across this sample there are about 10,000 clones, with roughly 78% seen only once. The top ten clones comprise about 10% of the sample.

The sequence links TRBV10-1 to TRBJ2-7, with 10 bases in between that match TRBD1. The origin of this receptor is a human donor with HPV-associated anogenital cancer. Sampling was done from a patient who underwent chemoradiotherapy. The DNA sequence is given as TGCGCCAGCTCTATAAGGACAGGGGGATACGAGCAGTACTTC. It translates as CASSIRTGGYEQYF.